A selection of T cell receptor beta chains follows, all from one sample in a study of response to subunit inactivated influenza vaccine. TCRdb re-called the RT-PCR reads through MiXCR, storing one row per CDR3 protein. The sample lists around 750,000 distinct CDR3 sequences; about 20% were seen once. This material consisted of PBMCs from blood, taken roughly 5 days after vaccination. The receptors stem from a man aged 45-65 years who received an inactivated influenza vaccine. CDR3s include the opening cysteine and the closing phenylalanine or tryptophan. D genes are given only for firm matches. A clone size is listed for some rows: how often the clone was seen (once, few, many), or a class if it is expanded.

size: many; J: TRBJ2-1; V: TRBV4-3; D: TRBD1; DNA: TGCGCCAGCAGCCAAGATTGGACAGGGGAGGCCTACAATGAGCAGTTCTTC; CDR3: CASSQDWTGEAYNEQFF
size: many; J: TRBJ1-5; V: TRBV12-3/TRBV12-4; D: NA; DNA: TGTGCCAGCAGTTTAGGGCTTAGCAATCAGCCCCAGCATTTT; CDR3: CASSLGLSNQPQHF
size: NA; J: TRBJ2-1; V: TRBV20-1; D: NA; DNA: TGCAGTGCTAGAGATCCCCGAGGCAGTAGCTCCTACAATGAGCAGTTCTTC; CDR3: CSARDPRGSSSYNEQFF
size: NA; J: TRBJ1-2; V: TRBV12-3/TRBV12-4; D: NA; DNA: TGTGCCAGCAGTTTCGGGCACAGAGCTAACTATGGCTACACCTTC; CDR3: CASSFGHRANYGYTF
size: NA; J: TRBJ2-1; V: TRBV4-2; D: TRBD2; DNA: TGTGCCAGCAGCCAAGAATTGGGGGGGGCCTACAATGAGCAGTTCTTC; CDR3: CASSQELGGAYNEQFF
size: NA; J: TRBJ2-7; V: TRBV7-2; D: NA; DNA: TGTGCCAGCAGCTTAGCCCCGGGTCGCTTGGGGTCCTACGAGCAGTACTTC; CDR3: CASSLAPGRLGSYEQYF
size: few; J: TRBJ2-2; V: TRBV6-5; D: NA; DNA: TGTGCCAGCAGTTACGACCCAGTGGTGGGGACCGGGGAGCTGTTTTTT; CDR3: CASSYDPVVGTGELFF
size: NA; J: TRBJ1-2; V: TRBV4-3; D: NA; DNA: TGCGCCAGCAGCCAATTCACAGGCGGTAACTATGGCTACACCTTC; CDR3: CASSQFTGGNYGYTF
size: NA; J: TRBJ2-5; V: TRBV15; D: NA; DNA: TGTGCCACCAGCAGAGATCTACCTATAGAGACCCAGTACTTC; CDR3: CATSRDLPIETQYF
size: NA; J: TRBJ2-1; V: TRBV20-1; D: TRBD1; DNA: TGCAGTGCTAGAGAGACAGGGGGCGCTGAGCAGTTCTTC; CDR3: CSARETGGAEQFF
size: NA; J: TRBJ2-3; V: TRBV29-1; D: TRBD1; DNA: TGCAGCGTTGCGAGTCCAGGGACAGGGCCAGATACGCAGTATTTT; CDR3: CSVASPGTGPDTQYF
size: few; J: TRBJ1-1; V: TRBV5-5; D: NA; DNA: TGTGCCAGCAGCTGGTATTCCGGGACCACTGAAGCTTTCTTT; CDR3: CASSWYSGTTEAFF
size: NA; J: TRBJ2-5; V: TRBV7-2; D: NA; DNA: TGTGCCAGCAGCATGGCTCAAGAGACCCAGTACTTC; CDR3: CASSMAQETQYF
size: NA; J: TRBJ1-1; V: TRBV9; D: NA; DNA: TGTGCCAGCAGCGTAGGAATTAACGCGAACACTGAAGCTTTCTTT; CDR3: CASSVGINANTEAFF
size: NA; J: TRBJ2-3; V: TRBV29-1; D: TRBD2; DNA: TGCAGCGTGGCCGGGACTAGCGGGAGGCCAGGCACAGATACGCAGTATTTT; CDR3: CSVAGTSGRPGTDTQYF
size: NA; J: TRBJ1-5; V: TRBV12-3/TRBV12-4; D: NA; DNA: TGTGCCAGCAGTTTAGCAACAGGTACGCGTCAGCCCCAGCATTTT; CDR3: CASSLATGTRQPQHF
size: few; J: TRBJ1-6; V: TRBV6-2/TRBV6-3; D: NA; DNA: TGTGCCAGCAGCCTCTACTGGAATTCACCCCTCCACTTT; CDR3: CASSLYWNSPLHF
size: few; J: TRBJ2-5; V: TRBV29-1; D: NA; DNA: TGCAGCGTTGCTCGGGTGAATCAAGAGACCCAGTACTTC; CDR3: CSVARVNQETQYF
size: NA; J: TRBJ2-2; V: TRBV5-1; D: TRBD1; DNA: TGCGCCAGCAGCTTTTGGGGACAGGCGAACACCGGGGAGCTGTTTTTT; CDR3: CASSFWGQANTGELFF
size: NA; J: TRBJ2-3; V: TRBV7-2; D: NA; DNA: TGTGCCAGCAGCCAAAAGGGCAGGGGCACAGATACGCAGTATTTT; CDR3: CASSQKGRGTDTQYF
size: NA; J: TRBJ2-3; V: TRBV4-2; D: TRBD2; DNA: TGTGCCAGCAGCCCTCGGACTAGCGGGGGCGTCAGCACAGATACGCAGTATTTT; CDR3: CASSPRTSGGVSTDTQYF
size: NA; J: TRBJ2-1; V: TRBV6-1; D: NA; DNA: TGTGCCAGCAGTGAAGCGTATACAGGACATTTATCCTACAATGAGCAGTTCTTC; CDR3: CASSEAYTGHLSYNEQFF
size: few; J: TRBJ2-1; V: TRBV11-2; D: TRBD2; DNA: TGTGCCAGCAGCCAGCTGACTAGCGGATTGAGTAATGAGCAGTTCTTC; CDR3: CASSQLTSGLSNEQFF
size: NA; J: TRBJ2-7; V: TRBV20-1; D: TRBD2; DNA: TGCAGTGCTTCCATCGGGGAGGGGTCCTACGAGCAGTACTTC; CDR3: CSASIGEGSYEQYF
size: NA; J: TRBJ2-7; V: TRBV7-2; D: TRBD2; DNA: TGTGCCAGCAGCTTACTAGCGGGAGCTTCCCACGAGCAGTACTTC; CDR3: CASSLLAGASHEQYF
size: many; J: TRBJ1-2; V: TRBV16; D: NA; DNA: TGTGCCAGCAGCCAAGTCCAGGGCTATGGCTACACCTTC; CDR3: CASSQVQGYGYTF
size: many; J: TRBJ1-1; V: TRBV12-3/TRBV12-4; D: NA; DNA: TGTGCCAGCAGGACAGGGAACACTGAAGCTTTCTTT; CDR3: CASRTGNTEAFF
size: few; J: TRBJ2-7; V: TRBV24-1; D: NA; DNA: TGTGCCACCAGCCACCCGGACAGACCCTACGAGCAGTACTTC; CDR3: CATSHPDRPYEQYF
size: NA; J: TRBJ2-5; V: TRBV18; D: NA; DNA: TGTGCCAGCTCACCTGTCCAGAAAGAGACCCAGTACTTC; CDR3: CASSPVQKETQYF
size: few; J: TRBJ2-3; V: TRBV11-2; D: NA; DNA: TGTGCCAGCAGCGCCTCAGTGGCGGGAAGTCTCACAGATACGCAGTATTTT; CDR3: CASSASVAGSLTDTQYF
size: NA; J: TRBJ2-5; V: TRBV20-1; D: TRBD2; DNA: TGCAGTACTTACAGCTTCACTAGCGGGAGCGAAGAGACCCAGTACTTC; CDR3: CSTYSFTSGSEETQYF
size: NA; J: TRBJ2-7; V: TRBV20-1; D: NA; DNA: TGCAGTGCTGTGCCCGGGACTCGAACCTACGAGCAGTACTTC; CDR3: CSAVPGTRTYEQYF
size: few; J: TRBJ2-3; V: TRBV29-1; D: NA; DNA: TGCAGCGTCGCGGGACCCCTAGGTACGCAGTATTTT; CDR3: CSVAGPLGTQYF
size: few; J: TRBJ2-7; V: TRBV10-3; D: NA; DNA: TGTGCCATCAAGTTGACAGACAGGAACGAGCAGTACTTC; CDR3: CAIKLTDRNEQYF
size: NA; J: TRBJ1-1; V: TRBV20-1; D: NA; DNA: TGCAGTGCTAGAGATCCCGTATTGGGGAGCACTGAAGCTTTCTTT; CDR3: CSARDPVLGSTEAFF
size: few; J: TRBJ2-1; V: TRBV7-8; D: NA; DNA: TGTGCCAGCAGCTTAGATAGCCCATACAATGAGCAGTTCTTC; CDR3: CASSLDSPYNEQFF
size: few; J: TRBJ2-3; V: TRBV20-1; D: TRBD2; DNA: TGCAGTGCTAGAGATTGGCTTCGGCGGGAGGATACGCAGTATTTT; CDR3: CSARDWLRREDTQYF
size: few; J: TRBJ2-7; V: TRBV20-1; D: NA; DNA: TGCAGTGCTAGAGTTCTGGGGCAGGGATCAGACGAGCAGTACTTC; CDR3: CSARVLGQGSDEQYF
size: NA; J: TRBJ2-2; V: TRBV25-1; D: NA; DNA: TGTGCCAGCAGTGATACGGCCAAGGGCACCGGGGAGCTGTTTTTT; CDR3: CASSDTAKGTGELFF
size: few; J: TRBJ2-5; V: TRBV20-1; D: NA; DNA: TGCAGTGCTAGAGTGGAGGGTCGGGAGACCCAGTACTTC; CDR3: CSARVEGRETQYF
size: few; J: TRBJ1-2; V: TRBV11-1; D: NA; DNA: TGTGCCAGCAGCTTGAGCAGGGCTGTGGACTATGGCTACACCTTC; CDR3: CASSLSRAVDYGYTF
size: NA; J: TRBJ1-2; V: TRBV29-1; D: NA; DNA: TGCAGCGTTGACGGGGGGACCGGAGACGGCTACACCTTC; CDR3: CSVDGGTGDGYTF
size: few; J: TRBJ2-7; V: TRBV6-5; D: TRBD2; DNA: TGTGCCAGCAGTTACCCCGTAGGTAGCGGGGCCTACGAGCAGTACTTC; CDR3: CASSYPVGSGAYEQYF
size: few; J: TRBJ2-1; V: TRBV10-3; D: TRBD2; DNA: TGTGCCATCAGTGAGCCGGGGGGGGGTGAGCAGTTCTTC; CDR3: CAISEPGGGEQFF
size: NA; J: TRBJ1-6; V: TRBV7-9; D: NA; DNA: TGTGCCAGCAGCTTAAGCAGGGTGGGGAATTCACCCCTCCACTTT; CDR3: CASSLSRVGNSPLHF
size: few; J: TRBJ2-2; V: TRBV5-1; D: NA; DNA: TGCGCCAGCAGCTCCCTGCAGGACTGGAACACCGGGGAGCTGTTTTTT; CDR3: CASSSLQDWNTGELFF
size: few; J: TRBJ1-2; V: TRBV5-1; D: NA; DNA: TGCGCCAGCAGCTTTTCCGAATCCTATGGCTACACCTTC; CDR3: CASSFSESYGYTF
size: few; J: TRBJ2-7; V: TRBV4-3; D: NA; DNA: TGCGCCAGCAGCCAAGAACCCAGGGGTTCCTACGAGCAGTACTTC; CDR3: CASSQEPRGSYEQYF
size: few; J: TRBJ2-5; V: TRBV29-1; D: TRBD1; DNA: TGCAGCGTCACAGGACAGGGTAATATTGTGGAGACCCAGTACTTC; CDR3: CSVTGQGNIVETQYF
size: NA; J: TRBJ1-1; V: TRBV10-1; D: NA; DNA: TGCGCCAGCAGTGCGGGCGTGAACACTGAAGCTTTCTTT; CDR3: CASSAGVNTEAFF
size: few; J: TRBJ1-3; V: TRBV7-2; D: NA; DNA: TGTGCCAGCAGCTTACGGGCCAGCGTTGGAAACACCATATATTTT; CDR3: CASSLRASVGNTIYF
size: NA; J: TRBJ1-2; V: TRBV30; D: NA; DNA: TGTGCCTGGAGTGACCTAGGGTTGGACTATGGCTACACCTTC; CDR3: CAWSDLGLDYGYTF
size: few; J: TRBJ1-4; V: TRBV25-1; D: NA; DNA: TGTGCCAGCAGACGGGGCCTCAATGAAAAACTGTTTTTT; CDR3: CASRRGLNEKLFF
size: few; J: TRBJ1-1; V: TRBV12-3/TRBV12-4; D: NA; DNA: TGTGCCAGCAGGACAAAGACGGGCTCCATGAACACTGAAGCTTTCTTT; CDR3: CASRTKTGSMNTEAFF